The clone carrying this TCR beta chain occurred once. What was amplified from RNA transcripts were TCR beta CDR3 regions. TCR CDR3 regions were first amplified by RT-PCR with HTBI primers. Each CDR3 protein gets one entry after TCRdb re-called the multiplex PCR reads with MiXCR. Counted here are 600,000 or so distinct CDR3 sequences, approximately 14% occurring once; the ten biggest clones make up 12%. Germline CDR1 and CDR2: DFQATT and SNEGSKA (reference sequence). Losses at the gene ends were 2 bases for V and 6 bases for J; bases not matched to a gene: 7. This CDR3 is 15 amino acids long. The sample belongs to a study of T cells in Graves' hyperthyroidism and ophthalmopathy. Patients with ophthalmopathy all had a Clinical Activity Score of at least 3, a NOSPECS grade of at least 4 and duration under 3 months. It was 10 ml of fresh peripheral blood that supplied the PBMCs.

Sequencing used blood. The TCR was taken from a woman in her forties or fifties with Graves' ophthalmopathy. The chain has TRBV20-1 and TRBJ2-7; 13 nucleotides align to TRBD2. CDR3 in amino acids: CSARKLAGGPTEQYF. CDR3 in DNA: TGCAGTGCTAGAAAACTAGCGGGAGGGCCGACCGAGCAGTACTTC.